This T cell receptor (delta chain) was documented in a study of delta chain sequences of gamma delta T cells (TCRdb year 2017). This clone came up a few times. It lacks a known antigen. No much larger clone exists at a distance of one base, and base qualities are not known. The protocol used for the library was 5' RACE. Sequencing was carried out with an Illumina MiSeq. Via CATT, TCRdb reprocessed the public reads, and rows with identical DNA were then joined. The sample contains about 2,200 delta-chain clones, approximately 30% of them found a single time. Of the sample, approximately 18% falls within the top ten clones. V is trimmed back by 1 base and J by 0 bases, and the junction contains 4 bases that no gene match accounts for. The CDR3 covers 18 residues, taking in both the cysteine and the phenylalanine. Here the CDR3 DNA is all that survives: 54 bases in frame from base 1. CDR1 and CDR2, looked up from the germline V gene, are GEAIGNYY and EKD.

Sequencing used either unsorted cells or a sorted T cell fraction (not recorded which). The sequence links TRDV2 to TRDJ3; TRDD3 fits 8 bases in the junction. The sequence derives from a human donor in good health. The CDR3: CACDTGGSTSWDTRQMFF. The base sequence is TGTGCCTGTGACACTGGGGGATCGACCTCCTGGGACACCCGACAGATGTTTTTC.